This paragraph reports one TCR beta chain. The data were produced by immunoSEQ multiplex PCR, yet TCRdb's version contains in-frame clones alone and is incomplete. The table includes 60,000 to 95,000 clones, roughly 80% detected once. This sample stems from a study of control samples from healthy donors and cancer patients. Germline trimming cut 6 bases from V and 3 bases from J; bases unmatched to any gene: 11. CDR3 length equals 17 residues. CDR1 and CDR2 from the germline V gene are MGHDK and SYGVNS. The TCR sequence derives from a man between 45 and 60 years old in good health. The sequenced sample was blood. The V call is TRBV25-1, the J call TRBJ2-7; 13 bases fit TRBD2. CDR3: CASSLTSGRGVVYEQYF. The CDR3 DNA follows: TGTGCCAGCAGCCTCACTAGCGGGAGGGGGGTGGTCTACGAGCAGTACTTC.